These 31 T cell receptor beta chains came from one sample sequenced in a study of blood T cell repertoires in COVID-19. TCRdb's copy holds only in-frame clones and misses some; the assay was immunoSEQ multiplex PCR. In the table there are approximately 80,000 clones, roughly 82% of which are singletons. The sequencing sample was made of peripheral blood. These TCRs come from a man in his fifties or sixties with acute or convalescent COVID-19.

The chain couples TRBV28 to TRBJ2-2; D may be TRBD2 (5 bases). V was cut by 6 bases and J by 5 bases, with 16 bases left in between. Germline loops: CDR1 MDHEN, CDR2 SYDVKM. The CDR3 loop spans 15 amino acids. The CDR3 bases are TGTGCCAGCAGGAATAGCGTCGGTCCTACCGGGGAGCTGTTTTTT. It specifies CASRNSVGPTGELFF. The entire variable domain, with the rest obtained from reference TRBV28 and TRBJ2-2, is as follows: DVKVTQSSRYLVKRTGEKVFLECVQDMDHENMFWYRQDPGLGLRLIYFSYDVKMKEKGDIPEGYSVSREKKERFSLILESASTNQTSMYLCASRNSVGPTGELFFGEGSRLTVL.

The J gene is TRBJ2-7, the V gene TRBV10-3, with TRBD1 identical over 10 bases. The junction had 11 bases not matched to a gene; V was cut back by 10 bases and J by 5 bases. Germline CDR1 ENHRY, CDR2 SYGVKD. This CDR3 contains 14 residues. This CDR3 is CATRGQGLIDEQYF. For the CDR3, the DNA is TGTGCCACAAGGGGACAGGGGCTTATCGACGAGCAGTACTTC.

The table lists this clone with a count of one. V and J are TRBV5-1 and TRBJ2-3, with 11 bases matching TRBD2. Germline CDR1 is SGHRS and CDR2 is YFSETQ. J lost 2 bases, V lost 4 bases, and 12 bases had no gene match. The CDR3 length is 18 residues. The CDR3: CASSLPRPSGGPTDTQYF. For the CDR3, the DNA is TGCGCCAGCAGCCTACCCCGTCCTAGCGGGGGGCCCACAGATACGCAGTATTTT.

This rearrangement joins TRBV28 to TRBJ1-2, with D maybe TRBD1 (6 bases). CDR3 length: 15 residues. Germline assignment: CDR1 MDHEN and CDR2 SYDVKM. V lost 3 bases and J lost 8, with 19 bases in between. The CDR3 here is CASSFWGPESRGYTF. CDR3 nucleotides: TGTGCCAGCAGTTTTTGGGGGCCGGAATCGAGGGGCTACACCTTC.

V usage is TRBV5-1 and J usage is TRBJ2-1, with D perhaps matching TRBD2 (6 bases). The CDR3 has 15 amino acids. Trimming removed 0 bases at V and 7 bases at J, with 14 bases between. Germline V lookup: CDR1 SGHRS, CDR2 YFSETQ. CDR3 coding DNA: TGCGCCAGCAGCTTGGAGACGGGAGTCGGGAATGAGCAGTTCTTC. Protein product: CASSLETGVGNEQFF.

The rearrangement links TRBV27 to TRBJ2-3; 7 nucleotides line up with TRBD2. After removal of 0 bases from V and 6 bases from J, the junction contained 6 bases not matched to a gene. The CDR3 is 15 residues long. The germline CDR1 and CDR2 sequences are MNHEY and SMNVEV (reference sequence). The CDR3: CASSLSGGSRDTQYF. For the CDR3, the DNA is TGTGCCAGCAGTTTATCGGGAGGGAGCAGGGATACGCAGTATTTT.

The V and J genes are TRBV5-1 and TRBJ2-2; 11 nucleotides agree with TRBD2. The CDR3 spans 17 residues. The germline gives CDR1 SGHRS, CDR2 YFSETQ. J lost 3 bases, V lost 4 bases, and 8 bases had no gene match. CDR3 nucleotides: TGCGCCAGCAGCCTGATACATAGCGGGGGGGACACCGGGGAGCTGTTTTTT. Residues: CASSLIHSGGDTGELFF.

The chain has TRBV7-8 and TRBJ1-3; 7 bases match TRBD1. Germline V gene data show CDR1 as SGHVS and CDR2 as FQNEAQ. After removal of 4 bases from V and 3 bases from J, the junction contained 6 bases not matched to a gene. The CDR3 has 15 amino acids. The DNA for the CDR3 is TGTGCCAGCAGCTATGAGACAGGGATTGGAAACACCATATATTTT. Translated, it gives CASSYETGIGNTIYF.

The CDR3 DNA sequence: TGCGCCAGCAGCCAGAGCCCGGGACATGCGGACACCATATATTTT. This sequence encodes CASSQSPGHADTIYF. This sequence joins TRBV4-3 and TRBJ1-3; D is perhaps TRBD1 (6 bases). V was trimmed by 3 bases and J by 8 bases, leaving 17 bases between them. Germline CDR1 is LGHNA and CDR2 is YSLEER. CDR3 length: 15 residues.

This sequence joins TRBV2 and TRBJ1-1; 7 bases match TRBD1. After removal of 6 bases from V and 5 bases from J, the junction contained 9 bases not matched to a gene. The CDR3 runs 14 residues. The germline CDR1 and CDR2 sequences are SNHLY and FYNNEI. CDR3 protein: CASRPTGQGTEAFF. In DNA, the CDR3 is TGTGCCAGCAGACCGACAGGGCAAGGGACTGAAGCTTTCTTT.

The rearrangement joins TRBV7-2 to TRBJ2-5; TRBD2 matches 7 bases. This CDR3 region has 13 residues. Germline V gene data show CDR1 as SGHTA and CDR2 as FQGNSA. The V segment lost 5 bases and the J segment 5 bases; nucleotides outside the gene matches: 5. CDR3 sequence reads: CASSRGGYETQYF. CDR3 DNA: TGTGCCAGCAGCCGCGGGGGATATGAGACCCAGTACTTC.

This chain connects TRBV9 to TRBJ2-2; D gene unclear. Germline V CDR1 and CDR2: SGDLS, YYNGEE. The CDR3 contains 15 residues. Trimming pared 0 bases from V and 1 base from J, leaving 7 bases between. The CDR3 DNA reads TGTGCCAGCAGCGTAGGTAGCTTGAACACCGGGGAGCTGTTTTTT. Amino acids: CASSVGSLNTGELFF.

The chain joins TRBV5-5 to TRBJ2-5, with 11 bases that match TRBD1. Losses at the gene ends were 4 bases for V and 5 bases for J; bases not matched to a gene: 10. Germline values: CDR1 SGHKS, CDR2 YYEKEE (reference sequence). This CDR3 contains 16 residues. The CDR3 protein is CASSPGGQGVTETQYF. Written as DNA, the CDR3 is TGTGCCAGCAGCCCGGGGGGACAGGGGGTAACGGAGACCCAGTACTTC.

This chain connects TRBV7-2 to TRBJ1-6; 9 bases map to TRBD1. The CDR3 has 16 residues. The V gene's germline CDR1 is SGHTA and CDR2 FQGNSA. V trimming: 0 bases; J trimming: 5 bases; junction bases outside the gene matches: 2. CDR3: CASSLAGTGNNSPLHF. The CDR3 bases are TGTGCCAGCAGCTTAGCCGGGACAGGGAATAATTCACCCCTCCACTTT. Supplemented by reference TRBV7-2 and TRBJ1-6, the full variable domain reads GAGVSQSPSNKVTEKGKDVELRCDPISGHTALYWYRQSLGQGLEFLIYFQGNSAPDKSGLPSDRFSAERTGGSVSTLTIQRTQQEDSAVYLCASSLAGTGNNSPLHFGNGTRLTVT.

This clone was seen a few times. V gene TRBV6-5 combines with J gene TRBJ1-6, with D perhaps matching TRBD1 (5 bases). The CDR3 contains 15 residues. With 3 bases removed from V and 11 bases from J, the gap between germline ends came to 17 bases. CDR1 is MNHEY and CDR2 is SVGAGI in the germline V gene. CDR3 sequence (DNA): TGTGCCAGCAGTTATTCATGGGGCACCGAGGCACCCCTCCACTTT. Amino acid sequence: CASSYSWGTEAPLHF.

The chain carries TRBV5-4 and TRBJ1-1, with 8 bases fitting TRBD1. Looked up from germline, CDR1 is SGHNT and CDR2 is YYREEE (reference sequence). J gave up 12 bases and V 2 bases, and 6 bases lay outside the gene matches. The CDR3 loop spans 12 amino acids. The CDR3 coding sequence is TGTGCCAGCAGCTTCGAGGACAGGGCCACTTTCTTT. This encodes CASSFEDRATFF.

V is TRBV7-9 and J is TRBJ1-6; 7 positions match TRBD1. Germline assignment: CDR1 SEHNR and CDR2 FQNEAQ (reference sequence). The CDR3 consists of 15 residues. V lost 6 bases to trimming and J lost 7 bases; unmatched junction nucleotides: 9. The CDR3 bases are TGTGCCAGCAGTCCCGCCGACAGGGCGAATTCACCCCTCCACTTT. Amino acid sequence: CASSPADRANSPLHF.

J is TRBJ2-5 and V is TRBV11-2, with 7 bases lining up with TRBD1. With V trimmed by 6 bases and J by 5 bases, 12 bases remained unmatched. CDR3 size: 15 residues. The V gene's germline CDR1 is SGHAT and CDR2 FQNNGV. The CDR3 nucleotides are TGTGCCAGCAGTTATGAGGGGGCCGCCAGGGAGACCCAGTACTTC. Translation gives CASSYEGAARETQYF.

The chain joins TRBV5-1 to TRBJ2-1, with D unresolved. Germline V gene sequence: CDR1 SGHRS, CDR2 YFSETQ. This CDR3 region has 12 residues. V was cut by 2 bases and J by 6 bases, with 6 bases left in between. Here the CDR3 reads CASSLILNEQFF. The CDR3 nucleotides read TGCGCCAGCAGCTTAATTCTCAATGAGCAGTTCTTC.

The V call is TRBV28, the J call TRBJ1-3; D perhaps matches TRBD1 (5 bases). Germline assignment: CDR1 MDHEN and CDR2 SYDVKM. This CDR3 region has 14 residues. V was trimmed by 11 bases and J by 1 base, leaving 15 bases between them. CDR3 nucleotide sequence: TGTGCCCATGGCGGGGGGTCTTCTGGAAACACCATATATTTT. Protein product: CAHGGGSSGNTIYF.

The V and J genes are TRBV5-4 and TRBJ2-3; TRBD2 is a possible D gene (5 bases). Looked up from germline, CDR1 is SGHNT and CDR2 is YYREEE (reference sequence). There are 14 residues in the CDR3. Trimming pared 3 bases from V and 1 base from J, leaving 9 bases between. DNA of the CDR3: TGTGCCAGCAGCTGGTCCGGGGGCACAGATACGCAGTATTTT. This sequence encodes CASSWSGGTDTQYF.

This chain connects TRBV5-1 to TRBJ1-4, with D possibly matching TRBD1 (5 bases). The CDR3 runs to 15 residues. V lost 1 base and J 4 bases, leaving 11 bases between the germline ends. The germline V gene has CDR1 SGHRS and CDR2 YFSETQ. The CDR3: CASSLWGGGNEKLFF. Here the CDR3 DNA reads TGCGCCAGCAGCTTGTGGGGGGGAGGTAATGAAAAACTGTTTTTT.

V gene TRBV28 combines with J gene TRBJ2-5; possibly TRBD1 for D (6 bases). V was cut by 5 bases and J by 4 bases, with 17 bases left in between. CDR1 and CDR2 (germline): MDHEN, SYDVKM. This CDR3 has 15 amino acids. DNA for the CDR3: TGTGCCAGCAGTCCCCGGACAGCGGCTCGAGAGACCCAGTACTTC. Its translation is CASSPRTAARETQYF.

The gene calls are TRBV4-3 and TRBJ2-1, with TRBD2 identical over 13 bases. V was clipped by 1 base and J by 7 bases; unmatched bases: 10. CDR1 is LGHNA and CDR2 is YSLEER in the germline V gene. This CDR3 region has 18 residues. CDR3 nucleotide sequence: TGCGCCAGCAGCCAAGGGGGAATGGGACTAGCGGGATTGAATGAGCAGTTCTTC. It translates to CASSQGGMGLAGLNEQFF.

The chain joins TRBV7-2 to TRBJ2-2; the D gene is possibly TRBD1 (5 bases). V shed 4 bases and J shed 3 bases, with 12 bases lying between them. CDR3 length: 15 residues. Germline V lookup: CDR1 SGHTA, CDR2 FQGNSA. The CDR3 protein is CASSSGSLYTGELFF. The CDR3 region has the DNA TGTGCCAGCAGCTCAGGGTCTTTATACACCGGGGAGCTGTTTTTT.

The chain employs TRBV7-9 and TRBJ2-7, with 7 bases fitting TRBD2. The junction had 5 bases not matched to a gene; V was cut back by 2 bases and J by 1 base. This CDR3 has 15 residues. CDR1 and CDR2 (germline): SEHNR, FQNEAQ (reference sequence). The CDR3 sequence is CASSLLASGSYEQYF. The CDR3 DNA follows: TGTGCCAGCAGCTTATTGGCTAGCGGATCCTACGAGCAGTACTTC.

The CDR3 reads CASTSAGGTQYF. As DNA, the CDR3 is TGTGCCAGCACCTCAGCAGGAGGTACGCAGTATTTT. The chain links TRBV12-3 or TRBV12-4 to TRBJ2-3, with D possibly matching TRBD2 (5 bases). The V end lost 7 bases, the J end lost 8 bases, and 13 bases lay between the germline ends. CDR3 length: 12 residues.

The gene calls are TRBV7-2 and TRBJ1-1; 7 positions agree with TRBD1. V trimming: 4 bases; J trimming: 6 bases; junction bases outside the gene matches: 8. Germline values: CDR1 SGHTA, CDR2 FQGNSA. The CDR3 extends over 14 amino acids. CDR3 in amino acids: CASSSDQGGPEAFF. CDR3 in DNA: TGTGCCAGCAGCTCTGATCAGGGGGGTCCTGAAGCTTTCTTT.

This chain connects TRBV3-1 (or the pseudogene TRBV3-2) to TRBJ2-1; the D gene is possibly TRBD2 (5 bases). In germline, CDR1 is LGHDT, CDR2 YNNKEL (reference sequence). Trimming stripped 4 bases from V and 0 bases from J, with 16 bases between. This CDR3 spans 17 amino acids. The CDR3 DNA is TGTGCCAGCAGCCGTCTCGCCCGAGGGCCCTCCTACAATGAGCAGTTCTTC. Its translation is CASSRLARGPSYNEQFF.

The chain uses TRBV4-2 and TRBJ1-2; maybe TRBD1 (5 bases). The length of the CDR3 is 13 residues. V shed 2 bases and J shed 2 bases, with 6 bases lying between them. The germline V gene encodes CDR1 LGHNA and CDR2 YNFKEQ. Here the CDR3 DNA reads TGTGCCAGCAGCCAAACAGGAAACTATGGCTACACCTTC. Translating it yields CASSQTGNYGYTF.

This clone was seen a few times. The J gene is TRBJ2-7, the V gene TRBV29-1; 10 bases are shared with TRBD1. CDR1 and CDR2 (germline): SQVTM, ANQGSEA. The CDR3 contains 12 residues. With V trimmed by 7 bases and J by 5 bases, 5 bases remained unmatched. In DNA, the CDR3 is TGCAGCGCTTCAGACAGGGGGCACGAGCAGTACTTC. Its translation is CSASDRGHEQYF.